One sample yielded the 16 T cell receptor beta chains listed below, sequenced in a study of response to subunit inactivated influenza vaccine. TCRdb passed the RT-PCR reads through MiXCR, listing each CDR3 protein once. The repertoire holds about 540,000 distinct CDR3 sequences, with roughly a quarter as singletons. These records were also assigned to another study, of T cells expressing NK-cell markers. That study adds: 5'RACE template switching built TCR beta cDNA with unique molecular identifiers.

The specimen comprised CD4+ T cells sorted from PBMCs, sampled 11 to 12 days after vaccination. The source of these receptors is a man in his forties or fifties who received an inactivated influenza vaccine.

This clonotype occurred a few times. The chain has TRBV7-8 and TRBJ2-2; D not resolved. In germline, CDR1 is SGHVS, CDR2 FQNEAQ. The CDR3 covers 15 residues. V gave up 1 base and J gave up 4 bases, with 10 bases separating them. The CDR3 protein is CASSLVSVFTGELFF. CDR3 in DNA: TGTGCCAGCAGCTTAGTGTCCGTCTTCACCGGGGAGCTGTTTTTT.

This clonotype has just a few counts. V is TRBV3-1 and J is TRBJ2-7; 9 positions match TRBD1. The CDR3 sequence is 16 residues long. Germline-derived CDR1 and CDR2 are LGHDT and YNNKEL (reference sequence). V trimming: 5 bases; J trimming: 5 bases; junction bases outside the gene matches: 13. The CDR3 DNA reads as TGTGCCAGCAGCTATTTGCCGGGACAGGGTCTCAACGAGCAGTACTTC. Protein: CASSYLPGQGLNEQYF.

The DNA for the CDR3 is TGTGCCATCAGTGGACCGGGCCCGTCGGGGGAGCAGTACTTC. This codes for CAISGPGPSGEQYF. The chain employs TRBV10-3 and TRBJ2-7; tentative D call: TRBD2 (5 bases). Germline V gives CDR1 ENHRY, CDR2 SYGVKD. V shed 4 bases and J shed 7 bases, with 17 bases lying between them. The CDR3 extends over 14 amino acids.

This clonotype was picked up a small number of times. This chain's CDR3 is CASSLGAAGEYGYTF. Written as DNA, the CDR3 is TGCGCCAGCAGCTTGGGTGCGGCAGGGGAGTATGGCTACACCTTC. This chain links TRBV5-1 with TRBJ1-2; the D gene is possibly TRBD1 (6 bases). Trimming took 0 bases from V and 5 from J, leaving 14 bases between them. This CDR3 spans 15 amino acids. Germline V gene sequence: CDR1 SGHRS, CDR2 YFSETQ.

The chain is built from TRBV2 and TRBJ2-7, with TRBD2 identical over 7 bases. Germline V gene data show CDR1 as SNHLY and CDR2 as FYNNEI. CDR3 length: 14 residues. J gave up 1 base and V 6 bases, and 6 bases lay outside the gene matches. The CDR3 here is CASRDTSVSYEQYF. Written as DNA, the CDR3 is TGTGCCAGCAGGGATACTAGCGTATCCTACGAGCAGTACTTC.

This clonotype was seen only a few times. The genes are TRBV29-1 and TRBJ2-2, with 7 bases fitting TRBD1. The length of the CDR3 is 14 residues. In germline, CDR1 is SQVTM, CDR2 ANQGSEA. V was pared by 6 bases and J by 2 bases, with 6 bases of the junction left unmatched. The CDR3 region has the DNA TGCAGCGTGGCGACAGGGATCAACACCGGGGAGCTGTTTTTT. This sequence encodes CSVATGINTGELFF.

The chain joins TRBV12-3 or TRBV12-4 to TRBJ1-2, with D uncertain. The CDR3 sequence is 13 residues long. V was clipped by 4 bases and J by 8 bases, with 14 bases between them. CDR3 bases: TGTGCCAGCAGTTGGAACACACCGAGAGGCTACACCTTC. As protein: CASSWNTPRGYTF.

The chain employs TRBV7-2 and TRBJ2-1; 7 bases align to TRBD2. The CDR3 totals 17 residues. Trimming removed 1 base from V and 9 bases from J; junction bases left unmatched: 15. The germline V gene has CDR1 SGHTA and CDR2 FQGNSA. This chain's CDR3 is CASSLVSSSGGSGEQFF. CDR3 sequence (DNA): TGTGCCAGCAGCTTAGTCAGCTCTAGCGGAGGCTCTGGTGAGCAGTTCTTC.

This rearrangement joins TRBV6-1 to TRBJ1-5; D remains unclear. Trimming cost V 5 bases and J 1 base, with 9 bases left between them. This CDR3 is built from 14 residues. Germline V gives CDR1 MNHNS, CDR2 SASEGT. CDR3 DNA: TGTGCCAGCAGTCCTACGACCAGCAATCAGCCCCAGCATTTT. Translation gives CASSPTTSNQPQHF.

Many counts were recorded for this clonotype. The rearrangement links TRBV10-3 to TRBJ2-7, with a possible D match to TRBD1 (5 bases). This CDR3 comprises 11 residues. The germline gives CDR1 ENHRY, CDR2 SYGVKD. V dropped 9 bases and J dropped 0 bases, with 6 bases sitting between them. The CDR3 coding sequence is TGTGCCATTCAGGGCTCCTACGAGCAGTACTTC. Residues: CAIQGSYEQYF.

This chain connects TRBV5-1 to TRBJ2-7; TRBD2 agrees at 7 bases. The CDR3 spans 14 residues. Germline values: CDR1 SGHRS, CDR2 YFSETQ. Germline trimming cut 2 bases from V and 3 bases from J; bases unmatched to any gene: 5. CDR3 sequence reads: CASSFTGGGYEQYF. CDR3 nucleotide sequence: TGCGCCAGCAGCTTTACTGGGGGGGGCTACGAGCAGTACTTC.

This clonotype came up a few times. This chain joins TRBV20-1 and TRBJ2-1; unclear D gene. Trimming cost V 0 bases and J 3 bases, with 6 bases left between them. This CDR3 comprises 13 residues. CDR1 and CDR2 (germline): DFQATT, SNEGSKA (reference sequence). CDR3 DNA sequence: TGCAGTGCTAGAGAAAGAAGCTACAATGAGCAGTTCTTC. Amino acids: CSARERSYNEQFF.

This CDR3 is CAGKAGARDSPLHF. The CDR3 DNA sequence: TGTGCCGGAAAGGCGGGGGCTAGGGATTCACCCCTCCACTTT. J is TRBJ1-6 and V is TRBV6-1; D is perhaps TRBD1 (6 bases). Trimming pared 11 bases from V and 8 bases from J, leaving 19 bases between. Germline V gene sequence: CDR1 MNHNS, CDR2 SASEGT. The CDR3 is 14 amino acids.

This chain connects TRBV28 to TRBJ2-7; 10 bases align to TRBD2. Trimming at V came to 6 bases and at J to 1 base, leaving 6 bases not matched to a gene. The CDR3 is 15 amino acids. From germline, CDR1 is MDHEN and CDR2 SYDVKM. The DNA of the CDR3 is TGTGCCAGCAGAGTCCCTAGCGGGGGTTCCTACGAGCAGTACTTC. Translated, it gives CASRVPSGGSYEQYF.

This clonotype was detected only a few times. The J gene is TRBJ2-1, the V gene TRBV7-6, with D hard to call. Germline V gives CDR1 SGHVS, CDR2 FNYEAQ. With 1 base removed from V and 5 bases from J, the gap between germline ends came to 12 bases. CDR3 length: 15 amino acids. The CDR3 region is CASSLVFRAHNEQFF. The CDR3 DNA is TGTGCCAGCAGCTTAGTCTTCCGCGCTCACAATGAGCAGTTCTTC.

This clonotype showed up just a few times. This chain links TRBV6-5 with TRBJ2-4; D ambiguous. The CDR3 spans 21 residues. Germline V CDR1 and CDR2: MNHEY, SVGAGI. Deletions cut 0 bases from V and 1 base from J, with 25 bases between. The CDR3: CASSYSPVSAFWDSAKNIQYF. CDR3 nucleotide sequence: TGTGCCAGCAGTTACTCTCCAGTCTCGGCTTTTTGGGATTCGGCCAAAAACATTCAGTACTTC.